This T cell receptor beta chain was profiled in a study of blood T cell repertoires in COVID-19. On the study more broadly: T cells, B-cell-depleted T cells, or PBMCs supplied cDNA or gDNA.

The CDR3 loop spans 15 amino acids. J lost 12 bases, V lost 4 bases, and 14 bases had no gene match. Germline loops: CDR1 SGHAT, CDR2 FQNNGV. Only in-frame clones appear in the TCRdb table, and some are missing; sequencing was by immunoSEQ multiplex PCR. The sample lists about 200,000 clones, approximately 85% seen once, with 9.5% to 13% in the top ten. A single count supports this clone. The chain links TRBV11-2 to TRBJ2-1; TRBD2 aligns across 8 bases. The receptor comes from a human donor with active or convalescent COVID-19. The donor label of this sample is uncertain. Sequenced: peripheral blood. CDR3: CASSSPESGRSLQFF. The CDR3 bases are TGTGCCAGCAGCTCCCCAGAAAGCGGGAGATCCCTGCAGTTCTTC.